This entry lists 27 T cell receptor beta chains sequenced from one sample in a study of beta chain features in type 1 diabetes (dated by TCRdb to 2016 to 2018). Library preparation employed the immunoSEQ multiplex PCR assay. The High Capacity cDNA Reverse Transcription Kit was used to reverse transcribe all of the isolated RNA, meaning that expressed TCRB transcripts were what got sequenced. TCRdb took this table from immuneACCESS and kept in-frame rearrangements with V and J called. Such tables lack part of the clones; where checked against another copy, unresolved V genes explain under half of the gap, and the rest is unexplained. The table for this sample lists almost 350,000 clones; 6.5% to 10% of them were counted only once. Of the sample, around 0.45% falls within the top ten clones. Sample: central memory CD4+ T cells from blood. Every receptor here comes from a woman aged 18-29 years in good health.

This clone was detected many times. The genes are TRBV7-9 and TRBJ2-7, with 11 nucleotides matching TRBD1. Per the germline V gene, CDR1 is SEHNR and CDR2 is FQNEAQ (reference sequence). The CDR3 length is 14 residues. V trimming: 5 bases; J trimming: 3 bases; junction bases outside the gene matches: 3. The CDR3 reads CASSPGTGGYEQYF. Here the CDR3 DNA reads TGTGCCAGCAGCCCCGGGACAGGGGGCTACGAGCAGTACTTC.

V usage is TRBV29-1 and J usage is TRBJ1-2; possibly TRBD1 for D (6 bases). The CDR3 is 12 amino acids. CDR1 and CDR2 from the germline V gene are SQVTM and ANQGSEA. V was clipped by 6 bases and J by 7 bases, with 15 bases between them. The CDR3: CSVEDRYVGYTF. Written as DNA, the CDR3 is TGCAGCGTCGAGGACAGATATGTTGGCTACACCTTC.

This clone was picked up many times. The CDR3 region has the DNA TGTGCCAGCTGCCCTGGGATTATTGGAAACATTCAGTACTTC. As protein: CASCPGIIGNIQYF. V and J are TRBV5-8 and TRBJ2-4; no clear D. V was pared by 7 bases and J by 6 bases, with 17 bases between. CDR1 and CDR2 (germline): SGHTS, YDEGEE. This CDR3 comprises 14 residues.

V and J are TRBV6-5 and TRBJ2-5; D is perhaps TRBD2 (5 bases). The V and J ends lost 7 bases and 5 bases respectively, with 14 bases between them. Germline values: CDR1 MNHEY, CDR2 SVGAGI. The CDR3 is 13 residues long. CDR3 sequence reads: CASTPPGWETQYF. The CDR3 DNA reads as TGTGCCAGCACCCCCCCGGGGTGGGAGACCCAGTACTTC.

The chain has TRBV5-4 and TRBJ2-5, with 9 bases aligning to TRBD1. This CDR3 has 15 amino acids. The germline V gene encodes CDR1 SGHNT and CDR2 YYREEE (reference sequence). Trimming cost V 0 bases and J 5 bases; bases outside gene matches: 5. The CDR3 DNA reads as TGTGCCAGCAGCTTGGCCCGGACAGGGGTCGAGACCCAGTACTTC. Protein: CASSLARTGVETQYF.

The CDR3 sequence is CASSLGQGSYNEQFF. The CDR3, as DNA: TGTGCCAGCAGCTTAGGACAGGGATCCTACAATGAGCAGTTCTTC. This rearrangement joins TRBV7-2 to TRBJ2-1, with 7 bases identical to TRBD1. CDR3 length: 15 amino acids. V shed 1 base and J 1 base; nucleotides not matched to a gene: 1. The V gene's germline CDR1 is SGHTA and CDR2 FQGNSA.

The rearrangement links TRBV9 to TRBJ2-5; D possibly corresponds to TRBD2 (5 bases). Trimming cost V 0 bases and J 5 bases, with 14 bases left between them. Germline-derived CDR1 and CDR2 are SGDLS and YYNGEE. The CDR3 extends over 15 amino acids. CDR3 coding DNA: TGTGCCAGCAGCGTAGCCCCTAGCCTAGTGGAGACCCAGTACTTC. Translated: CASSVAPSLVETQYF.

The chain recombines TRBV6-1 with TRBJ2-7; D may be TRBD1 (6 bases). Per the germline V gene, CDR1 is MNHNS and CDR2 is SASEGT. CDR3 size: 12 residues. V lost 4 bases and J 6 bases, leaving 10 bases between the germline ends. The DNA of the CDR3 is TGTGCCAGCAGTGTACACAGGGTCGAGCAGTACTTC. Translation gives CASSVHRVEQYF.

This clone has only a few counts. The J gene is TRBJ1-4, the V gene TRBV4-2; no firm D call. V was cut by 1 base and J by 0 bases, with 6 bases left in between. Germline V CDR1 and CDR2: LGHNA, YNFKEQ. The CDR3 has 15 amino acids. CDR3 coding DNA: TGTGCCAGCAGCCAAGTCGGGGCAACTAATGAAAAACTGTTTTTT. Encoded protein: CASSQVGATNEKLFF.

The chain is built from TRBV15 and TRBJ2-2; D may correspond to TRBD1 or TRBD2 (5 bases each). The germline V gene encodes CDR1 LNHNV and CDR2 YYDKDF (reference sequence). Between the trimmed V and J ends, which lost 6 bases and 0 bases, there was a span of 11 bases. CDR3 length: 15 amino acids. CDR3 sequence: CATRSGTANTGELFF. The CDR3 DNA follows: TGTGCCACCAGGTCCGGGACGGCGAACACCGGGGAGCTGTTTTTT.

The chain employs TRBV6-6 and TRBJ2-1; TRBD2 agrees at 10 bases. Per germline, CDR1 MNHNY and CDR2 SVGAGI (reference sequence). The CDR3 covers 16 residues. V lost 4 bases, J lost 4 bases, and 7 bases stayed unmatched. CDR3 nucleotides: TGTGCCAGCAGTTCGCCACTAGCGGGACGTTACAATGAGCAGTTCTTC. Translating gives CASSSPLAGRYNEQFF.

This clone has ten or more counts. V usage is TRBV7-2 and J usage is TRBJ2-1; D is uncertain. The germline V and J ends were trimmed by 2 bases and 6 bases, with 5 bases remaining between them. There are 12 residues in the CDR3. The V gene's germline CDR1 is SGHTA and CDR2 FQGNSA. CDR3 in amino acids: CASSLFPNEQFF. For the CDR3, the DNA is TGTGCCAGCAGCTTATTCCCCAATGAGCAGTTCTTC.

The V call is TRBV5-4, the J call TRBJ2-1; 10 nucleotides agree with TRBD1. Losses at the gene ends were 0 bases for V and 8 bases for J; bases not matched to a gene: 2. Germline CDR1 is SGHNT and CDR2 is YYREEE (reference sequence). The CDR3 sequence is 14 residues long. CDR3 sequence (DNA): TGTGCCAGCAGCTTGGGACAGGGGGCTTATGAGCAGTTCTTC. Translation: CASSLGQGAYEQFF.

A few counts support this clone. The identical CDR3 is also encoded by other nucleotide sequences in the sample. The V gene is TRBV9, the J gene TRBJ1-4; D unresolved. There are 14 residues in the CDR3. Germline values: CDR1 SGDLS, CDR2 YYNGEE. V shed 0 bases and J shed 0 bases, with 3 bases lying between them. The CDR3 here is CASSVAATNEKLFF. In nucleotides, the CDR3 is TGTGCCAGCAGCGTAGCTGCAACTAATGAAAAACTGTTTTTT. The complete variable domain, with remaining parts taken from reference TRBV9 and TRBJ1-4, reads DSGVTQTPKHLITATGQRVTLRCSPRSGDLSVYWYQQSLDQGLQFLIQYYNGEERAKGNILERFSAQQFPDLHSELNLSSLELGDSALYFCASSVAATNEKLFFGSGTQLSVL.

This clone has just a few counts. J is TRBJ2-1 and V is TRBV2; D uncertain. Germline V lookup: CDR1 SNHLY, CDR2 FYNNEI. V gave up 4 bases and J gave up 4 bases, with 5 bases separating them. This CDR3 has 12 residues. The CDR3 region is CASSGNYNEQFF. CDR3 DNA sequence: TGTGCCAGCAGTGGGAATTACAATGAGCAGTTCTTC.

CDR3 sequence (DNA): TGTGCCAATTCGAGGGGTTTTCACTACGAGCAGTACTTC. Translated: CANSRGFHYEQYF. The rearrangement joins TRBV6-6 to TRBJ2-7, with D possibly called TRBD1 or TRBD2 (5 bases each). The V and J ends lost 10 bases and 3 bases respectively, with 16 bases between them. The germline V gene has CDR1 MNHNY and CDR2 SVGAGI (reference sequence). CDR3 length equals 13 residues.

J is TRBJ1-2 and V is TRBV7-9, with D possibly being TRBD1 (5 bases). This CDR3 comprises 13 residues. V was cut by 5 bases and J by 5 bases, with 12 bases left in between. The germline CDR1 and CDR2 sequences are SEHNR and FQNEAQ (reference sequence). The CDR3 region has the DNA TGTGCCAGCAGCCGGGGGGTACAGTATGGCTACACCTTC. This encodes CASSRGVQYGYTF.

DNA of the CDR3: TGTGCCAGCAGCAACCCTAGCGGGGACACAGATACGCAGTATTTT. Its protein is CASSNPSGDTDTQYF. This chain connects TRBV5-4 to TRBJ2-3; TRBD2 agrees at 9 bases. The V and J ends lost 4 bases and 2 bases, in that order; junction bases with no gene match: 5. CDR3 length equals 15 residues. Germline V gene lookup returns CDR1 SGHNT and CDR2 YYREEE (reference sequence).

This clone occurred a few times. The rearrangement joins TRBV28 to TRBJ2-5; D not resolved. This CDR3 spans 12 amino acids. From germline, CDR1 is MDHEN and CDR2 SYDVKM. The V end lost 5 bases, the J end lost 3 bases, and 7 bases lay between the germline ends. The DNA of the CDR3 is TGTGCCAGCAGTCCTCTGAAAGAGACCCAGTACTTC. Translated, it gives CASSPLKETQYF.

This clone was detected only a few times. V is TRBV5-6 and J is TRBJ2-1; D possibly matches TRBD1 or TRBD2 (5 bases each). V dropped 3 bases and J dropped 0 bases, with 19 bases sitting between them. CDR3 size: 18 residues. Per the germline V gene, CDR1 is SGHDT and CDR2 is YYEEEE. The CDR3 DNA reads TGTGCCAGCAGCTCCAGCCGGGACGCAGGATCCTCCTACAATGAGCAGTTCTTC. Its protein is CASSSSRDAGSSYNEQFF. Supplemented by reference TRBV5-6 and TRBJ2-1, the full variable domain reads DAGVTQSPTHLIKTRGQQVTLRCSPKSGHDTVSWYQQALGQGPQFIFQYYEEEERQRGNFPDRFSGHQFPNYSSELNVNALLLGDSALYLCASSSSRDAGSSYNEQFFGPGTRLTVL.

This clone was recorded at least ten times. The chain links TRBV7-2 to TRBJ2-1; 7 bases are a match to TRBD2. Trimming removed 6 bases from V and 8 bases from J; junction bases left unmatched: 7. The germline gives CDR1 SGHTA, CDR2 FQGNSA. There are 13 residues in the CDR3. The CDR3 protein is CASRAGSMDEQFF. CDR3 bases: TGTGCCAGCAGAGCGGGAAGTATGGATGAGCAGTTCTTC.

This chain links TRBV5-4 with TRBJ2-1; 8 nucleotides align to TRBD2. The CDR3 covers 16 residues. V was pared by 4 bases and J by 4 bases, with 10 bases of the junction left unmatched. Looked up from germline, CDR1 is SGHNT and CDR2 is YYREEE (reference sequence). Written as DNA, the CDR3 is TGTGCCAGCAGCCTTGGACTAGCCGCTGATTACAATGAGCAGTTCTTC. Translating it yields CASSLGLAADYNEQFF.

There are a few counts of this clone. The chain joins TRBV25-1 to TRBJ1-3; no clear D. The germline V and J ends were trimmed by 1 base and 4 bases, with 8 bases remaining between them. The CDR3 is made up of 14 amino acids. CDR1 is MGHDK, CDR2 SYGVNS, per germline. The CDR3 sequence is CASSESNQGNTIYF. The CDR3 DNA follows: TGTGCCAGCAGTGAATCTAATCAGGGAAACACCATATATTTT.

This clone has a handful of counts. The chain carries TRBV28 and TRBJ2-7; D is perhaps TRBD2 (5 bases). V lost 6 bases and J 3 bases, leaving 15 bases between the germline ends. The germline V gene encodes CDR1 MDHEN and CDR2 SYDVKM. The CDR3 contains 14 residues. The CDR3 bases are TGTGCCAGCAGGTACTCCGGAGGTAGCTACGAGCAGTACTTC. This encodes CASRYSGGSYEQYF.

A few counts support this clone. This sequence joins TRBV29-1 and TRBJ2-2; 9 bases fit TRBD1. This CDR3 is built from 14 residues. V gave up 8 bases and J gave up 6 bases; unmatched junction bases: 10. Germline values: CDR1 SQVTM, CDR2 ANQGSEA. The CDR3 DNA is TGCAGCATCCGGGACAGGGTCTATCCCGGGGAGCTGTTTTTT. Translating it yields CSIRDRVYPGELFF.

In this sample, this clone turned up a few times. The chain employs TRBV7-2 and TRBJ2-3, with D possibly being TRBD2 (6 bases). CDR3 length: 15 residues. Germline loops: CDR1 SGHTA, CDR2 FQGNSA. Trimming stripped 5 bases from V and 1 base from J, with 13 bases between. DNA of the CDR3: TGTGCCAGCAGCCCCCAGAAGCGGGGCACAGATACGCAGTATTTT. This gives the protein CASSPQKRGTDTQYF.

The sample holds a few counts of this clone. V gene TRBV4-2 combines with J gene TRBJ1-2, with D tentatively TRBD1 (5 bases). Looked up from germline, CDR1 is LGHNA and CDR2 is YNFKEQ. V lost 5 bases to trimming and J lost 10 bases, with 17 bases between them. The CDR3 totals 13 residues. The CDR3 DNA sequence: TGTGCCAGCAGCTTGCGTGGACAAACTTCCTACACCTTC. The encoded protein is CASSLRGQTSYTF.